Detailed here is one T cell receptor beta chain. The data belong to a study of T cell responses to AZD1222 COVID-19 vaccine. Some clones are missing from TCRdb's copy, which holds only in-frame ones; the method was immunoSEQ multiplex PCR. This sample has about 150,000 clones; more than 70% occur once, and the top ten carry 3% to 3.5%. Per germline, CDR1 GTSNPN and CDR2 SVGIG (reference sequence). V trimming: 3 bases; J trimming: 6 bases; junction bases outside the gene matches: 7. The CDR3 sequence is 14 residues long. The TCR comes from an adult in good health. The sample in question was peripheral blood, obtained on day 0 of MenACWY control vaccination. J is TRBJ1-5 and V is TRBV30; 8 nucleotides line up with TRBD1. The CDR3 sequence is CAWRRTGYGQPQHF. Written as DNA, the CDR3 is TGTGCCTGGAGGCGGACAGGGTACGGTCAGCCCCAGCATTTT.